This record concerns one T cell receptor (beta chain) sequence. Its specificity is unknown. This record belongs to a study of cytomegalovirus exposure and HLA in healthy donors. Findings and limits, study-wide: Links to common viral pathogens appeared, in a later analysis, for several of the most significant clusters. With further analysis later on, most CMV-associated TCR beta chains appeared HLA-restricted.

PCR amplification relied on 60 Vbeta primers (plus 13 Jbeta primers). Here immunoSEQ multiplex PCR was the method, and the copy in TCRdb shows in-frame clones only, minus some. The table has under 200,000 clones, 70% to 85% seen once. The germline V gene encodes CDR1 LGHNA and CDR2 YSLEER. There are 15 residues in the CDR3. Sequencing was done on a sample of PBMCs. This sequence joins TRBV4-3 and TRBJ2-5; tentatively, D is TRBD1 (6 bases). The DNA end is a closer match to TRBJ2-7, so the J assignment may be wrong. The clonotype originates from a middle-aged man in good health and CMV-seronegative. CDR3 sequence (DNA): TGCGCCAGCAGCCAAGATGGTGGACAGTCCTACGAGCAGTACTTC. It specifies CASSQDGGQSYEQYF.